The 9 T cell receptor beta chains presented below share a single source sample, sequenced in a study of blood T cell repertoires in COVID-19 (dated by TCRdb to the early 2020s). The protocol used for the library was the immunoSEQ multiplex PCR assay. Held by TCRdb, this immuneACCESS table contains in-frame sequences only and omits some clones. Under half of the omission traces to an unresolved V gene where checked; the cause of the rest is unknown. The sample contains 65,000 to 95,000 clones, approximately 91% of them found a single time. The ten biggest clones cover less than 3% of the sample. The specimen was peripheral blood. Every receptor here comes from a man between 65 and 79 years old with active or convalescent COVID-19.

The chain joins TRBV4-2 to TRBJ2-5; 12 nucleotides match TRBD2. With V trimmed by 4 bases and J by 3 bases, 3 bases remained unmatched. Germline CDR1 reads LGHNA; CDR2 reads YNFKEQ. This CDR3 comprises 15 residues. CDR3 DNA: TGTGCCAGCAGCCGACTAGCGGGAGACGAAGAGACCCAGTACTTC. Translating it yields CASSRLAGDEETQYF.

This clone was found a few times. V is TRBV18 and J is TRBJ2-6; 11 positions agree with TRBD1. The V gene end was trimmed by 2 bases and the J gene end by 4 bases; junction bases not matched to a gene: 4. This CDR3 is 17 amino acids long. Germline CDR1 KGHSH, CDR2 LQKENI. The CDR3 reads CASSPGQGALGANVLTF. CDR3 DNA sequence: TGTGCCAGCTCACCAGGACAGGGGGCGCTCGGGGCCAACGTCCTGACTTTC.

This clone was seen more than once but under ten times. This chain connects TRBV18 to TRBJ1-5; D call uncertain. Germline V gene lookup returns CDR1 KGHSH and CDR2 LQKENI. V was cut by 2 bases and J by 4 bases, with 12 bases left in between. This CDR3 comprises 15 residues. The CDR3 nucleotides read TGTGCCAGCTCACCAGGCAGCGCGGAAAATCAGCCCCAGCATTTT. It is translated as CASSPGSAENQPQHF.

The V gene is TRBV19, the J gene TRBJ2-1; 9 bases agree with TRBD1. V was clipped by 0 bases and J by 7 bases; unmatched bases: 7. The germline V gene has CDR1 LNHDA and CDR2 SQIVND (reference sequence). This CDR3 contains 16 residues. The CDR3 DNA sequence: TGTGCCAGTAGTATAGATACAGGGGGCGTTATGAATGAGCAGTTCTTC. Protein sequence: CASSIDTGGVMNEQFF.

This clone appeared a few times. J is TRBJ2-1 and V is TRBV9; D might be TRBD1 (7 bases). V was clipped by 4 bases and J by 5 bases, with 19 bases between them. This CDR3 spans 16 amino acids. Germline V gene sequence: CDR1 SGDLS, CDR2 YYNGEE. As DNA, the CDR3 is TGTGCCAGCAGCCCCCACAGGGGAGGTTTTAACAATGAGCAGTTCTTC. It encodes CASSPHRGGFNNEQFF. Together with reference TRBV9 and TRBJ2-1, the CDR3 gives the full variable domain: DSGVTQTPKHLITATGQRVTLRCSPRSGDLSVYWYQQSLDQGLQFLIQYYNGEERAKGNILERFSAQQFPDLHSELNLSSLELGDSALYFCASSPHRGGFNNEQFFGPGTRLTVL.

The chain uses TRBV27 and TRBJ1-2; D remains unclear. The CDR3 covers 13 residues. Trimming pared 4 bases from V and 3 bases from J, leaving 9 bases between. Germline assignment: CDR1 MNHEY and CDR2 SMNVEV (reference sequence). The DNA of the CDR3 is TGTGCCAGCAGTTCTAGTTTTTACTATGGCTACACCTTC. This gives the protein CASSSSFYYGYTF.

This clone came up a few times. The chain recombines TRBV19 with TRBJ2-7; 9 bases map to TRBD1. This CDR3 has 15 amino acids. Losses at the gene ends were 3 bases for V and 1 base for J; bases not matched to a gene: 4. CDR1 and CDR2 from the germline V gene are LNHDA and SQIVND (reference sequence). The CDR3: CASSIGTGTSYEQYF. The DNA for the CDR3 is TGTGCCAGTAGTATCGGGACAGGGACATCCTACGAGCAGTACTTC.

The chain employs TRBV5-6 and TRBJ1-5; tentatively, D is TRBD1 (6 bases). Trimming removed 4 bases from V and 3 bases from J, with 11 bases in between. The CDR3 sequence is 14 residues long. Per the germline V gene, CDR1 is SGHDT and CDR2 is YYEEEE. In DNA, the CDR3 is TGTGCCAGCAGCAGAGGACAGATCAATCAGCCCCAGCATTTT. Translation gives CASSRGQINQPQHF.

V gene TRBV5-1 combines with J gene TRBJ2-5; 11 bases fit TRBD1. The CDR3 consists of 14 residues. CDR1 and CDR2 from the germline V gene are SGHRS and YFSETQ. The V gene end was trimmed by 4 bases and the J gene end by 4 bases; junction bases not matched to a gene: 3. The CDR3 is CASSVGQGGETQYF. CDR3 DNA sequence: TGCGCCAGCAGCGTGGGACAGGGGGGAGAGACCCAGTACTTC.